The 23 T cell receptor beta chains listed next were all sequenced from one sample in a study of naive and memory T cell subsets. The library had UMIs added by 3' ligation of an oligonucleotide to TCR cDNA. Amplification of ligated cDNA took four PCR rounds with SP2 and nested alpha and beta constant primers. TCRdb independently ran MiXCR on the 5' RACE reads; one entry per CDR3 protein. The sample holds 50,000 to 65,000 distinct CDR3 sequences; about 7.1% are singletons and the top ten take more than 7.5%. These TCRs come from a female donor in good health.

CDR3 coding DNA: TGCGCCAGCAGCTATGACAGCTATGGCTACACCTTC. This encodes CASSYDSYGYTF. The rearrangement links TRBV5-1 to TRBJ1-2, with a tentative D call TRBD1 (5 bases). The CDR3 has 12 amino acids. Trimming left V 3 bases short and J 4 bases short, with 7 bases between. Germline assignment: CDR1 SGHRS and CDR2 YFSETQ.

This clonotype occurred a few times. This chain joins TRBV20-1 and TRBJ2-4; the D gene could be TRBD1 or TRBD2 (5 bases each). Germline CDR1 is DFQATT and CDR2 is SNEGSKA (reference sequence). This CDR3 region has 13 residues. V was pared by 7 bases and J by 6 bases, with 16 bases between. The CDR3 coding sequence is TGCAGTGGGGTGCCCAGGGAGAGAAACATTCAGTACTTC. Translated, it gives CSGVPRERNIQYF.

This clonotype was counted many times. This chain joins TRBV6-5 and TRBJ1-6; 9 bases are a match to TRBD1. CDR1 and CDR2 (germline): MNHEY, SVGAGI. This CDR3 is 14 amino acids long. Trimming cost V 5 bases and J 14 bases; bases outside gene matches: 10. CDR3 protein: CASSAGQGMGTLHF. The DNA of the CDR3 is TGTGCCAGCAGTGCGGGACAGGGAATGGGTACCCTCCACTTT.

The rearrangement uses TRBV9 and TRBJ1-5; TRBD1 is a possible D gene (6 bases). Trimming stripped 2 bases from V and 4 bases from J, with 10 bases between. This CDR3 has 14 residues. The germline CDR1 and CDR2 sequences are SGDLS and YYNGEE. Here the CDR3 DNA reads TGTGCCAGCAGCGTGGAGGGGGGAAATCAGCCCCAGCATTTT. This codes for CASSVEGGNQPQHF.

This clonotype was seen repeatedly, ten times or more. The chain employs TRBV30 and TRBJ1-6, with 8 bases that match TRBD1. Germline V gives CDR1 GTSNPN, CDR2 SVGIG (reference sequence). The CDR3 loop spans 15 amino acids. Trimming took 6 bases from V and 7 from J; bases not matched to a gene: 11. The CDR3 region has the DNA TGTGCCTGTTCCGTCGACAGGGGTGTGAATTCACCCCTCCACTTT. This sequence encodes CACSVDRGVNSPLHF.

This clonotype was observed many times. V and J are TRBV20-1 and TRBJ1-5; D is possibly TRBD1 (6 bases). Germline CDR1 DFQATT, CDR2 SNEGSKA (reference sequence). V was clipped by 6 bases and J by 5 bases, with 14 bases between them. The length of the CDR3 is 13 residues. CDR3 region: CSALDRWDQPQHF. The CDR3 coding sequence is TGCAGTGCCCTCGACAGGTGGGATCAGCCCCAGCATTTT.

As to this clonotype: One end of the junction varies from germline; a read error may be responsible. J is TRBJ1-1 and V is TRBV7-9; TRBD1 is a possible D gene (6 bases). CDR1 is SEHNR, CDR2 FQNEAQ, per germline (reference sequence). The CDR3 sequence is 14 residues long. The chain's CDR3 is CASSLVTGMTEAFF. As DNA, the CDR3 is TGTGCCAGTAGCTTAGTCACAGGGATGACTGAAGCTTTCTTT.

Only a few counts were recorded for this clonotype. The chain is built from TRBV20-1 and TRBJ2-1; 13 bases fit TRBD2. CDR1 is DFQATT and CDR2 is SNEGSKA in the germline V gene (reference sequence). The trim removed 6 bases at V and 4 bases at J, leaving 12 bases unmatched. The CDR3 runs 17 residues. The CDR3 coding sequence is TGCAGTGCGTCAAGTACTAGCGGGGGGGCCTTTTACAATGAGCAGTTCTTC. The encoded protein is CSASSTSGGAFYNEQFF.

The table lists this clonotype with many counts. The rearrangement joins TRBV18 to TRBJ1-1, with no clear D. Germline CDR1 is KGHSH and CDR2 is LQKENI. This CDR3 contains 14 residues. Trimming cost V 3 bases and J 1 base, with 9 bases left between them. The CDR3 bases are TGTGCCAGCTCACCCAGTTCGGAGAACACTGAAGCTTTCTTT. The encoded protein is CASSPSSENTEAFF.

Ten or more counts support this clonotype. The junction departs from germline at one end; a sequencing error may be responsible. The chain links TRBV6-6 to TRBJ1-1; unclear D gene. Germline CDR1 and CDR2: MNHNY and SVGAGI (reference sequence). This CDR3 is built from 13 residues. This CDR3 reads CASNYGLNTEAFF. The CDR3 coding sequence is TGTGCCAGCAATTACGGGTTGAACACTGAAGCTTTCTTT.

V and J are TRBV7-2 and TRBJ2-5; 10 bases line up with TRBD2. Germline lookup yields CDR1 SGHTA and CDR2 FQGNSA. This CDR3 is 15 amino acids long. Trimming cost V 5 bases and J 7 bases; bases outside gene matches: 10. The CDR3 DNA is TGTGCCAGCAGCAGGGGACTAGCGAAGGTTGTGACCCAGTACTTC. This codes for CASSRGLAKVVTQYF.

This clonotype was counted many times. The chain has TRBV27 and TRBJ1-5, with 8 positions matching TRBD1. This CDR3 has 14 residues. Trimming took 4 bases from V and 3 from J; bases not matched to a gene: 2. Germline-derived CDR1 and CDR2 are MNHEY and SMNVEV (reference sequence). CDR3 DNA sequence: TGTGCCAGCAGTTGGACAGGGTTCAATCAGCCCCAGCATTTT. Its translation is CASSWTGFNQPQHF.

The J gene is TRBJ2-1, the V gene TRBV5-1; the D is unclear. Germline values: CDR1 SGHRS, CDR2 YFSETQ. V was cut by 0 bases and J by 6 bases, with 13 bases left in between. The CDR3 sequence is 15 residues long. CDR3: CASSLVRTRSNEQFF. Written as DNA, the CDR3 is TGCGCCAGCAGCTTGGTCAGGACGAGATCCAATGAGCAGTTCTTC. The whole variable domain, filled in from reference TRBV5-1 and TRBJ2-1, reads KAGVTQTPRYLIKTRGQQVTLSCSPISGHRSVSWYQQTPGQGLQFLFEYFSETQRNKGNFPGRFSGRQFSNSRSEMNVSTLELGDSALYLCASSLVRTRSNEQFFGPGTRLTVL.

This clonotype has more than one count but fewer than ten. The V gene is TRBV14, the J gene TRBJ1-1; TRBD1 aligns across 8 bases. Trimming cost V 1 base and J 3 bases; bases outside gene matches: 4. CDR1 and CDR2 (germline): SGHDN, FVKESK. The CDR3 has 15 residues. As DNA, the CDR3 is TGTGCCAGCAGCCAAGCAGAGGACAGGGACACTGAAGCTTTCTTT. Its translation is CASSQAEDRDTEAFF.

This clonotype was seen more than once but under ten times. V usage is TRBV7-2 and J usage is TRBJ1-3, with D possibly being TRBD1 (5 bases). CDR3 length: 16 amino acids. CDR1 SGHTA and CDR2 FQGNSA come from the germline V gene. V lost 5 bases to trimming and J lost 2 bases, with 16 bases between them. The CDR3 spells CASSTREGRAGNTIYF. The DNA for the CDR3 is TGTGCCAGCAGCACTAGGGAAGGCAGGGCTGGAAACACCATATATTTT.

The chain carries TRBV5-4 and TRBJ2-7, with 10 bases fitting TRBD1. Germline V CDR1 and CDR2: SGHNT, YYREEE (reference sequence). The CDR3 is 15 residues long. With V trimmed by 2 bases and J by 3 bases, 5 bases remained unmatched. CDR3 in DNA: TGTGCCAGCAGCTTTCCGGGGACAGGGGACTACGAGCAGTACTTC. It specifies CASSFPGTGDYEQYF.

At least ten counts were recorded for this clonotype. The CDR3 bases are TGTGCCAGCAGTGAGTTGGGGGTCGGGGCCAACGTCCTGACTTTC. Its translation: CASSELGVGANVLTF. The chain links TRBV6-1 to TRBJ2-6, with D possibly being TRBD1 or TRBD2 (5 bases each). The CDR3 length is 15 residues. Deletions cut 3 bases from V and 4 bases from J, with 10 bases between. The germline V gene has CDR1 MNHNS and CDR2 SASEGT.

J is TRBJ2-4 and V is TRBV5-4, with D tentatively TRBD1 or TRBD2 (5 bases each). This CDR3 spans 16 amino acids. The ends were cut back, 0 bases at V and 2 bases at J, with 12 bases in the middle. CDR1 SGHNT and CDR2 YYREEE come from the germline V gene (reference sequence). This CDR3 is CASSLGRGETKNIQYF. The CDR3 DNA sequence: TGTGCCAGCAGCTTGGGTAGGGGAGAGACCAAAAACATTCAGTACTTC. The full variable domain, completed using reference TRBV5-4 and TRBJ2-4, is ETGVTQSPTHLIKTRGQQVTLRCSSQSGHNTVSWYQQALGQGPQFIFQYYREEENGRGNFPPRFSGLQFPNYSSELNVNALELDDSALYLCASSLGRGETKNIQYFGAGTRLSVL.

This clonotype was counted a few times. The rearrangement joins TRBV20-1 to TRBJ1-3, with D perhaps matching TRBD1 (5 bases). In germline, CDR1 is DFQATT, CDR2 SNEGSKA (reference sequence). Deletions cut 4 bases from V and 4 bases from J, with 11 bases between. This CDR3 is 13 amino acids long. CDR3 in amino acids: CSANRGSGNTIYF. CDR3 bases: TGCAGTGCTAACCGGGGGTCGGGAAACACCATATATTTT.

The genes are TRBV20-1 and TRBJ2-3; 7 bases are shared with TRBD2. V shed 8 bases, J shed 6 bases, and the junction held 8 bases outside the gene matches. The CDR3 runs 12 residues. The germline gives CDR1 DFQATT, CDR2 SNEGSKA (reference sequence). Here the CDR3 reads CSRMRGRDTQYF. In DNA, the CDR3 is TGCAGTCGAATGCGGGGGAGGGATACGCAGTATTTT.

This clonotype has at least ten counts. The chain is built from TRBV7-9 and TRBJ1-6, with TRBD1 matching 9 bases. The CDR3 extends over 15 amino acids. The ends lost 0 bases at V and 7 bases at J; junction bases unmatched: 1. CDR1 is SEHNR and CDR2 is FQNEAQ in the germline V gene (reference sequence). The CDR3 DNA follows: TGTGCCAGCAGCTTAGCGGGACAGGGAAATTCACCCCTCCACTTT. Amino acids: CASSLAGQGNSPLHF. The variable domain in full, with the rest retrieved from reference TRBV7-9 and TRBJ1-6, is DTGVSQNPRHKITKRGQNVTFRCDPISEHNRLYWYRQTLGQGPEFLTYFQNEAQLEKSRLLSDRFSAERPKGSFSTLEIQRTEQGDSAMYLCASSLAGQGNSPLHFGNGTRLTVT.

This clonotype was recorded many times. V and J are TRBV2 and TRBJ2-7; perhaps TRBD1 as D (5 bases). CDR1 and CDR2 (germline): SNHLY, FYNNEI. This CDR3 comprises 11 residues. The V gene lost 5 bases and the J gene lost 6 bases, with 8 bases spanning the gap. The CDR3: CASSWQGEQYF. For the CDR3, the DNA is TGTGCCAGCAGTTGGCAGGGCGAGCAGTACTTC.

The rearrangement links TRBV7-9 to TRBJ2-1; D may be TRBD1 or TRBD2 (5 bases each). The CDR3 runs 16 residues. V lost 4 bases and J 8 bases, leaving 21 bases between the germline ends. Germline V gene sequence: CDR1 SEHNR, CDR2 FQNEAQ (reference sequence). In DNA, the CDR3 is TGTGCCAGCAGCTCTTGGCTGGACACAACAGCGGATGAGCAGTTCTTC. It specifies CASSSWLDTTADEQFF.